This T cell receptor beta chain is from a study of blood T cell repertoires in COVID-19. Study-wide context: The cDNA or gDNA used as material had been derived from T cells, B-cell-depleted T cells, or PBMCs.

Original processing notes: Amplification of reference gene primers was used by the study to estimate nucleated cell counts. This table comes from immunoSEQ multiplex PCR, and its TCRdb copy is limited to in-frame clones, with some not included. The DNA gave D and trimming, while V, J and clone size come from that table. The table records about 440,000 clones, around 89% of them present only once. Looked up from germline, CDR1 is SGHVS and CDR2 is FQNEAQ. Between the trimmed V and J ends, which lost 1 base and 1 base, there was a span of 20 bases. The CDR3 runs to 19 residues. The sequencing input was peripheral blood. The chain links TRBV7-8 to TRBJ2-1, with a tentative D call TRBD1 (5 bases). This sequence was found in a woman in her 30s with acute or convalescent COVID-19. The CDR3 protein is CASSLVTPTAYLSYNEQFF. DNA of the CDR3: TGTGCCAGCAGCTTAGTTACTCCGACAGCTTACCTTTCCTACAATGAGCAGTTCTTC.